This T cell receptor beta chain comes out of a study of T cell responses to AZD1222 COVID-19 vaccine. This table comes from immunoSEQ multiplex PCR, and its TCRdb copy is limited to in-frame clones, with some not included. The sample consists of under 150,000 clones, 93% of them appearing once. The CDR3 totals 14 residues. The germline gives CDR1 MDHEN, CDR2 SYDVKM. V trimming: 6 bases; J trimming: 0 bases; junction bases outside the gene matches: 3. Sequencing was performed on peripheral blood, taken on day 0 of AZD1222 vaccination. The gene calls are TRBV28 and TRBJ2-7; 9 bases map to TRBD2. The sequence derives from an adult in good health. Here the CDR3 reads CASRAGGSSYEQYF. The CDR3 DNA follows: TGTGCCAGCAGGGCGGGGGGGAGCTCCTACGAGCAGTACTTC.